The 30 T cell receptor beta chains listed next were all sequenced from one sample in a study of T cell responses to AZD1222 COVID-19 vaccine. The assay was immunoSEQ multiplex PCR, and TCRdb's table has in-frame clones only and misses some. The table has roughly 150,000 clones, approximately 91% seen once; the top ten hold 4.7%. The sample here was peripheral blood, taken on day 0 of AZD1222 vaccination. These receptors were taken from an adult in good health.

The rearrangement joins TRBV6-5 to TRBJ2-1; 11 bases are a match to TRBD2. From germline, CDR1 is MNHEY and CDR2 SVGAGI. J gave up 5 bases and V 10 bases, and 10 bases lay outside the gene matches. This CDR3 spans 15 amino acids. CDR3 amino acids: CAISPLAGGNNEQFF. CDR3 in DNA: TGTGCCATCTCGCCGCTAGCGGGGGGAAACAATGAGCAGTTCTTC.

V gene TRBV11-2 combines with J gene TRBJ2-7; D is undetermined. This CDR3 has 15 amino acids. V was shortened by 0 bases and J by 1 base, with 10 bases between the two germline ends. CDR1 is SGHAT, CDR2 FQNNGV, per germline. CDR3 residues: CASSLDIGFSYEQYF. DNA for the CDR3: TGTGCCAGCAGCTTAGATATCGGATTTTCCTACGAGCAGTACTTC.

The chain joins TRBV5-4 to TRBJ2-4; 15 bases line up with TRBD2. CDR1 and CDR2 from the germline V gene are SGHNT and YYREEE (reference sequence). The junction had 3 bases not matched to a gene; V was cut back by 4 bases and J by 4 bases. This CDR3 has 16 residues. The CDR3 region has the DNA TGTGCCAGCAGCCCGGGACTAGCGGGAGGTAAAAACATTCAGTACTTC. Its protein is CASSPGLAGGKNIQYF.

This sequence joins TRBV3-1 (or the pseudogene TRBV3-2) and TRBJ2-3; 10 bases line up with TRBD1. The CDR3 runs to 15 residues. In germline, CDR1 is LGHDT, CDR2 YNNKEL (reference sequence). The V segment lost 4 bases and the J segment 1 base; nucleotides outside the gene matches: 2. CDR3 sequence reads: CASSRQGAGTDTQYF. The CDR3 DNA reads as TGTGCCAGCAGCCGACAGGGGGCAGGCACAGATACGCAGTATTTT.

The rearrangement uses TRBV6-2 or TRBV6-3 and TRBJ2-2, with TRBD1 matching over 9 bases. The CDR3 totals 15 residues. The V segment lost 4 bases and the J segment 2 bases; nucleotides outside the gene matches: 2. Germline-derived CDR1 and CDR2 are MNHEY and SVGEGT. DNA for the CDR3: TGTGCCAGCAGTTCACAGGGGGCTAACACCGGGGAGCTGTTTTTT. Translated: CASSSQGANTGELFF.

The table lists this clone with many counts. J is TRBJ2-2 and V is TRBV7-2, with D uncertain. The V and J ends lost 0 bases and 5 bases respectively, with 4 bases between them. CDR1 and CDR2 from the germline V gene are SGHTA and FQGNSA. This CDR3 comprises 13 residues. This chain's CDR3 is CASSLAGTGELFF. The CDR3 DNA reads as TGTGCCAGCAGCTTAGCCGGGACCGGGGAGCTGTTTTTT.

This clone has only one observation. The chain links TRBV20-1 to TRBJ1-2; no firm D call. The CDR3 is 11 amino acids. The germline V gene encodes CDR1 DFQATT and CDR2 SNEGSKA (reference sequence). The V and J ends lost 3 bases and 5 bases respectively, with 7 bases between them. CDR3 residues: CSARLQYGYTF. The CDR3 DNA reads as TGCAGTGCTAGGCTTCAGTATGGCTACACCTTC.

This chain links TRBV28 with TRBJ1-1; a possible D gene is TRBD1 (6 bases). Germline V gives CDR1 MDHEN, CDR2 SYDVKM. The V end lost 6 bases, the J end lost 3 bases, and 17 bases lay between the germline ends. This CDR3 comprises 15 residues. This chain's CDR3 is CASRPSRGKHTEAFF. The CDR3 bases are TGTGCCAGCAGACCTTCCAGGGGAAAACACACTGAAGCTTTCTTT.

The chain uses TRBV3-1 (or the pseudogene TRBV3-2) and TRBJ2-7; TRBD2 agrees at 9 bases. CDR3 size: 16 residues. The ends lost 0 bases at V and 4 bases at J; junction bases unmatched: 7. Germline CDR1 and CDR2: LGHDT and YNNKEL (reference sequence). The CDR3, as DNA: TGTGCCAGCAGCCAAGATTTGCGGACTAGCGTTTACGAGCAGTACTTC. It yields the protein CASSQDLRTSVYEQYF.

The chain uses TRBV18 and TRBJ1-6, with 8 bases matching TRBD1. Germline V CDR1 and CDR2: KGHSH, LQKENI. The CDR3 length is 15 residues. Trimming at V came to 1 base and at J to 10 bases, leaving 6 bases not matched to a gene. The DNA for the CDR3 is TGTGCCAGCTCACCACAAACAGGGGGAGGGTCACCCCTCCACTTT. This codes for CASSPQTGGGSPLHF.

The V gene is TRBV6-5, the J gene TRBJ2-2; D uncertain. The CDR3 is 14 amino acids. V lost 6 bases and J 6 bases, leaving 14 bases between the germline ends. Per germline, CDR1 MNHEY and CDR2 SVGAGI. The CDR3 DNA reads as TGTGCCAGCAGAACCGAGGTCCGCGCCGGGGAGCTGTTTTTT. It is translated as CASRTEVRAGELFF.

This clone was seen a single time. The rearrangement uses TRBV4-1 and TRBJ2-7; 11 positions agree with TRBD2. V shed 3 bases and J 2 bases; nucleotides not matched to a gene: 3. Germline assignment: CDR1 MGHRA and CDR2 YSYEKL. The CDR3 contains 15 residues. The CDR3 nucleotides read TGCGCCAGCAGCCATCTAGCGGGGGGCCCCTACGAGCAGTACTTC. Protein product: CASSHLAGGPYEQYF.

This chain connects TRBV12-5 to TRBJ1-1; no clear D gene. Looked up from germline, CDR1 is LGHNT and CDR2 is FRNRAP. Trimming took off 6 bases at V and 7 bases at J, with 12 bases between the two ends. The CDR3 runs to 12 residues. CDR3 nucleotide sequence: TGTGCTAGTGGGGGGTTTGGGGATGAAGCTTTCTTT. Translated: CASGGFGDEAFF. Based on the CDR3 plus reference TRBV12-5 and TRBJ1-1, the full variable domain is DARVTQTPRHKVTEMGQEVTMRCQPILGHNTVFWYRQTMMQGLELLAYFRNRAPLDDSGMPKDRFSAEMPDATLATLKIQPSEPRDSAVYFCASGGFGDEAFFGQGTRLTVV.

The V call is TRBV13, the J call TRBJ2-2; D not resolved. Germline V lookup: CDR1 PRHDT, CDR2 FYEKMQ (reference sequence). Trimming removed 2 bases from V and 7 bases from J, with 14 bases in between. The CDR3 is made up of 15 amino acids. This chain's CDR3 is CASSLTGPLGGELFF. The CDR3 nucleotides are TGTGCCAGCAGCTTAACGGGCCCGTTGGGCGGGGAGCTGTTTTTT.

The chain is built from TRBV5-1 and TRBJ1-2; D remains unclear. CDR3 size: 13 residues. Germline-derived CDR1 and CDR2 are SGHRS and YFSETQ. The germline V and J ends were trimmed by 3 bases and 3 bases, with 9 bases remaining between them. Here the CDR3 DNA reads TGCGCCAGCAGCTCACAGCGCGACTATGGCTACACCTTC. Translating it yields CASSSQRDYGYTF. The variable domain in full, with the rest retrieved from reference TRBV5-1 and TRBJ1-2, is KAGVTQTPRYLIKTRGQQVTLSCSPISGHRSVSWYQQTPGQGLQFLFEYFSETQRNKGNFPGRFSGRQFSNSRSEMNVSTLELGDSALYLCASSSQRDYGYTFGSGTRLTVV.

The gene calls are TRBV6-1 and TRBJ1-6; D not certain. The CDR3 contains 15 residues. CDR1 is MNHNS and CDR2 is SASEGT in the germline V gene. V was cut by 2 bases and J by 10 bases, with 15 bases left in between. CDR3 protein: CASSESVGRESPLHF. CDR3 nucleotide sequence: TGTGCCAGCAGTGAAAGCGTAGGGAGAGAATCACCCCTCCACTTT.

The chain recombines TRBV5-1 with TRBJ1-5, with 7 bases lining up with TRBD1. V lost 0 bases to trimming and J lost 6 bases; unmatched junction nucleotides: 6. Germline assignment: CDR1 SGHRS and CDR2 YFSETQ. The CDR3 has 15 residues. CDR3 nucleotide sequence: TGCGCCAGCAGCTTGGACACAGGGGCGACTCAGCCCCAGCATTTT. This codes for CASSLDTGATQPQHF.

This clone showed up just once. V and J are TRBV27 and TRBJ2-1; D is unclear. The ends were cut back, 2 bases at V and 3 bases at J, with 8 bases in the middle. The CDR3 is made up of 14 amino acids. Germline V gives CDR1 MNHEY, CDR2 SMNVEV (reference sequence). The CDR3 bases are TGTGCCAGCAGTTTAAAGAGATACTACAATGAGCAGTTCTTC. Its protein product is CASSLKRYYNEQFF.

In its sample, this clone was seen a few times. The rearrangement joins TRBV12-3 or TRBV12-4 to TRBJ1-2; TRBD1 is a possible D gene (6 bases). This CDR3 comprises 12 residues. V was shortened by 4 bases and J by 8 bases, with 11 bases between the two germline ends. The CDR3 protein is CASSSGAEGYTF. The CDR3 DNA sequence: TGTGCCAGCAGTTCAGGGGCGGAGGGCTACACCTTC.

V gene TRBV6-4 combines with J gene TRBJ2-3, with D possibly being TRBD1 or TRBD2 (6 bases each). The CDR3 consists of 14 residues. Deletions cut 4 bases from V and 0 bases from J, with 8 bases between. Germline V gene sequence: CDR1 MRHNA, CDR2 SNTAGT. The CDR3 reads CASSAGASTDTQYF. CDR3 nucleotide sequence: TGTGCCAGCAGTGCGGGGGCTAGCACAGATACGCAGTATTTT.

The chain couples TRBV19 to TRBJ2-1; D is uncertain. Trimming stripped 1 base from V and 9 bases from J, with 10 bases between. Germline V gives CDR1 LNHDA, CDR2 SQIVND (reference sequence). CDR3 length equals 13 residues. The chain's CDR3 is CASSIGPSSEQFF. The CDR3 nucleotides are TGTGCCAGTAGTATAGGGCCGTCGAGTGAGCAGTTCTTC.

The chain uses TRBV7-9 and TRBJ2-2; maybe TRBD1 (6 bases). Looked up from germline, CDR1 is SEHNR and CDR2 is FQNEAQ (reference sequence). This CDR3 has 19 amino acids. V was pared by 1 base and J by 2 bases, with 20 bases between. CDR3 DNA sequence: TGTGCCAGCAGCTTAGGTAGGCCGTTCGGGACACCTAACACCGGGGAGCTGTTTTTT. This gives the protein CASSLGRPFGTPNTGELFF.

The chain carries TRBV3-1 (or the pseudogene TRBV3-2) and TRBJ2-6; D possibly corresponds to TRBD1 (5 bases). Germline V gene lookup returns CDR1 LGHDT and CDR2 YNNKEL (reference sequence). The V and J ends lost 6 bases and 0 bases respectively, with 12 bases between them. This CDR3 is built from 16 residues. CDR3 DNA sequence: TGTGCCAGCAGTGAACGAACAGGCTCTGGGGCCAACGTCCTGACTTTC. Encoded protein: CASSERTGSGANVLTF.

The chain has TRBV12-3 or TRBV12-4 and TRBJ1-4; D is unclear. The CDR3 extends over 13 amino acids. V lost 3 bases, J lost 7 bases, and 9 bases lay in between. CDR3 sequence: CASSFGRTEKLFF. For the CDR3, the DNA is TGTGCCAGCAGTTTCGGCAGGACTGAAAAACTGTTTTTT.

The chain recombines TRBV7-8 with TRBJ2-4; D assignment may be TRBD1 or TRBD2 (6 bases each). Germline CDR1 and CDR2: SGHVS and FQNEAQ. The V gene lost 2 bases and the J gene lost 0 bases, with 17 bases spanning the gap. The CDR3 covers 18 residues. The CDR3 DNA is TGTGCCAGCAGCTTAAGGCAGGGGAGGTCACTAGCCAAAAACATTCAGTACTTC. Protein: CASSLRQGRSLAKNIQYF.

The genes are TRBV4-1 and TRBJ1-6; D remains unclear. Looked up from germline, CDR1 is MGHRA and CDR2 is YSYEKL. The ends were cut back, 1 base at V and 10 bases at J, with 5 bases in the middle. The CDR3 has 12 amino acids. The CDR3 DNA sequence: TGCGCCAGCAGCCAAGTGGACTCACCCCTCCACTTT. This codes for CASSQVDSPLHF.

The rearrangement links TRBV2 to TRBJ2-6, with unresolved D. The V end lost 7 bases, the J end lost 0 bases, and 7 bases lay between the germline ends. This CDR3 has 14 residues. CDR1 is SNHLY, CDR2 FYNNEI, per germline. Written as DNA, the CDR3 is TGTGCCAGCAACGGGCACTCTGGGGCCAACGTCCTGACTTTC. Protein sequence: CASNGHSGANVLTF.

J is TRBJ1-1 and V is TRBV6-1; D is unclear. The CDR3 length is 11 residues. The ends were cut back, 1 base at V and 9 bases at J, with 6 bases in the middle. In germline, CDR1 is MNHNS, CDR2 SASEGT. The CDR3 region is CASSEGPQAFF. CDR3 bases: TGTGCCAGCAGTGAAGGGCCGCAAGCTTTCTTT.

The V call is TRBV7-8, the J call TRBJ2-2; 7 positions agree with TRBD1. The V segment lost 4 bases and the J segment 1 base; nucleotides outside the gene matches: 9. The CDR3 is made up of 17 amino acids. CDR1 is SGHVS and CDR2 is FQNEAQ in the germline V gene. The CDR3 loop is CASSSRGPAKNTGELFF. CDR3 bases: TGTGCCAGCAGCTCAAGGGGGCCAGCTAAGAACACCGGGGAGCTGTTTTTT.

The V gene is TRBV2, the J gene TRBJ1-1; TRBD1 aligns across 7 bases. V gave up 10 bases and J gave up 7 bases; unmatched junction bases: 12. CDR1 SNHLY and CDR2 FYNNEI come from the germline V gene. The CDR3 has 13 residues. For the CDR3, the DNA is TGTGCCATCAAACTGGGGACAGCCTATGAAGCTTTCTTT. Translating it yields CAIKLGTAYEAFF.